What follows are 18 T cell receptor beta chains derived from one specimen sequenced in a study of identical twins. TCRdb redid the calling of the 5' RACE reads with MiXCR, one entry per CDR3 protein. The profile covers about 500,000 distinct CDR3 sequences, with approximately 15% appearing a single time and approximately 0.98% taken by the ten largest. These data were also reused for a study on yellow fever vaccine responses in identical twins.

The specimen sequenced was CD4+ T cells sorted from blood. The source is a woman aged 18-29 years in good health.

CDR3 sequence: CASSLKDEQYF. CDR3 in DNA: TGTGCCAGCAGTTTAAAGGACGAGCAGTACTTC. The V gene is TRBV12-3 or TRBV12-4, the J gene TRBJ2-7; D not certain. The CDR3 runs to 11 residues. The ends were cut back, 2 bases at V and 5 bases at J, with 4 bases in the middle.

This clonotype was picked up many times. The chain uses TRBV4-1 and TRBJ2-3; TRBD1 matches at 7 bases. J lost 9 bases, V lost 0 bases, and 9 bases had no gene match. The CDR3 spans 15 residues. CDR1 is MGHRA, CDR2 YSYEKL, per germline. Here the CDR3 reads CASSQEQGSLWTQYF. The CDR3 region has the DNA TGCGCCAGCAGCCAAGAACAGGGGAGCCTTTGGACGCAGTATTTT.

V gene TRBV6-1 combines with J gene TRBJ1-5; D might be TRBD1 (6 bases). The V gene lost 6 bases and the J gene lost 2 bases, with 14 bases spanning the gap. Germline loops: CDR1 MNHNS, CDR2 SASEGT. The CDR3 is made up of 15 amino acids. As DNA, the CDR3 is TGTGCCAGCAGGCAGGGGAGAGGCCGCAATCAGCCCCAGCATTTT. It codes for CASRQGRGRNQPQHF.

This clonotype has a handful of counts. The CDR3 sequence is CASSQVGTVTEAFF. Written as DNA, the CDR3 is TGTGCCAGCAGCCAAGTCGGGACGGTCACTGAAGCTTTCTTT. The V gene is TRBV4-2, the J gene TRBJ1-1; maybe TRBD1 (5 bases). Germline V gene data show CDR1 as LGHNA and CDR2 as YNFKEQ. V lost 1 base and J 4 bases, leaving 10 bases between the germline ends. The CDR3 runs to 14 residues.

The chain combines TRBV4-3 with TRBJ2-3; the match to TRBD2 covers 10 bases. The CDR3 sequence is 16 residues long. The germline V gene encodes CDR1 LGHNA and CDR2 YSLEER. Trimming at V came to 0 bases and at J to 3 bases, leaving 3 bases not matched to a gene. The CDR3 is CASSQESSGRTDTQYF. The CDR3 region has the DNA TGCGCCAGCAGCCAAGAGTCTAGCGGGAGAACAGATACGCAGTATTTT.

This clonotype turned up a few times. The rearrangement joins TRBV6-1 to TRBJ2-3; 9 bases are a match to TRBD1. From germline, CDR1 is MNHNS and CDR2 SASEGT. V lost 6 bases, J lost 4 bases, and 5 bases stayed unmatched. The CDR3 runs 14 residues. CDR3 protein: CASSVQGAADTQYF. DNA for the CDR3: TGTGCCAGCAGCGTACAGGGGGCGGCAGATACGCAGTATTTT.

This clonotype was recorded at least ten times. CDR3 amino acids: CASSSNSGGRETQYF. The CDR3 bases are TGCGCCAGCAGCTCAAATAGCGGGGGAAGAGAGACCCAGTACTTC. V gene TRBV5-1 combines with J gene TRBJ2-5, with 9 bases aligning to TRBD2. Germline-derived CDR1 and CDR2 are SGHRS and YFSETQ. There are 15 residues in the CDR3. Losses at the gene ends were 3 bases for V and 4 bases for J; bases not matched to a gene: 7.

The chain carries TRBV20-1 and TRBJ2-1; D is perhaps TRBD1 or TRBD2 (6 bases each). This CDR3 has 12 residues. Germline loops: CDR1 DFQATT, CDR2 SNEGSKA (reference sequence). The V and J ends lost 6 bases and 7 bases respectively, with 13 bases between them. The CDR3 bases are TGCAGTGCCACCTTAGGGGGGAATGAGCAGTTCTTC. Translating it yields CSATLGGNEQFF.

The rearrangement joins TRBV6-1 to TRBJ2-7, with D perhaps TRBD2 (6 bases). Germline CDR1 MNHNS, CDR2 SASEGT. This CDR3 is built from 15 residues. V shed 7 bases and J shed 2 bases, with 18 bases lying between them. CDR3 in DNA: TGTGCCAGCAATACTTATAGCGGAGGGACCTACGAGCAGTACTTC. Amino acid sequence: CASNTYSGGTYEQYF.

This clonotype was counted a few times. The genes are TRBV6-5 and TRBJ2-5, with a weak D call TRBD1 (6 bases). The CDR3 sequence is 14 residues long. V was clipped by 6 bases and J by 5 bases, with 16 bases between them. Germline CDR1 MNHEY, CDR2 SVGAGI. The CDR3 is CASRYQGPLETQYF. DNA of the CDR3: TGTGCCAGCAGATACCAGGGGCCTCTTGAGACCCAGTACTTC.

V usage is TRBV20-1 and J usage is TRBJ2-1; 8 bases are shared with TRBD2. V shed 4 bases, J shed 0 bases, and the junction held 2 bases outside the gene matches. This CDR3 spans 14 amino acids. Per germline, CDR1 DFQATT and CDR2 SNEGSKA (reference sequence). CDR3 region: CSANGGGSYNEQFF. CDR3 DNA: TGCAGTGCTAACGGGGGGGGCTCCTACAATGAGCAGTTCTTC.

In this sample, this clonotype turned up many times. The CDR3 DNA reads TGCGCCAGCAGCATGGACAGGGGGAACACTGAAGCTTTCTTT. Protein: CASSMDRGNTEAFF. The chain links TRBV5-1 to TRBJ1-1; 9 nucleotides match TRBD1. With 4 bases clipped from V and 1 base from J, the junction kept 2 bases outside the gene matches. The germline V gene has CDR1 SGHRS and CDR2 YFSETQ. The CDR3 runs to 14 residues.

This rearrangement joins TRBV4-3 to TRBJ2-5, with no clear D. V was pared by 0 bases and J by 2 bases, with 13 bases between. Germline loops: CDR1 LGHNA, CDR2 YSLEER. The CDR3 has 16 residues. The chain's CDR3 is CASSQELIGLQETQYF. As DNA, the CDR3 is TGCGCCAGCAGCCAAGAGCTGATCGGGTTGCAAGAGACCCAGTACTTC.

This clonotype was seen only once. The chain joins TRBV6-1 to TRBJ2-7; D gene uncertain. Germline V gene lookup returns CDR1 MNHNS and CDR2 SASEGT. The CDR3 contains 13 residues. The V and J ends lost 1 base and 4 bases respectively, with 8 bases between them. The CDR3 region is CASSEEARYEQYF. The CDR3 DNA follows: TGTGCCAGCAGTGAAGAGGCACGGTACGAGCAGTACTTC.

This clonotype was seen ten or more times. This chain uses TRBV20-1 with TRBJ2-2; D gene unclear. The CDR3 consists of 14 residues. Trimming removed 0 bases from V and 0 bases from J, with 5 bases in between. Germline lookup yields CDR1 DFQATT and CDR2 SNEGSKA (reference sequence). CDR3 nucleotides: TGCAGTGCTAGAGATTTAGCGAACACCGGGGAGCTGTTTTTT. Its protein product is CSARDLANTGELFF.

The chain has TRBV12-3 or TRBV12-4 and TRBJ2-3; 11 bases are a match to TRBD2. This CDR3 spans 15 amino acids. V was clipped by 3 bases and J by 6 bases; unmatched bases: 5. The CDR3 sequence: CASSFGRTSGDTQYF. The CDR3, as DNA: TGTGCCAGCAGTTTCGGGCGGACTAGCGGGGATACGCAGTATTTT.

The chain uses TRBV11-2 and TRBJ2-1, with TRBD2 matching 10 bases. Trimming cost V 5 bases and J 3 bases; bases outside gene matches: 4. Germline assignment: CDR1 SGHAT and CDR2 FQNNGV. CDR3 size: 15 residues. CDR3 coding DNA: TGTGCCAGCAGCCCTAGCGGGAGTCTCTACAATGAGCAGTTCTTC. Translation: CASSPSGSLYNEQFF.

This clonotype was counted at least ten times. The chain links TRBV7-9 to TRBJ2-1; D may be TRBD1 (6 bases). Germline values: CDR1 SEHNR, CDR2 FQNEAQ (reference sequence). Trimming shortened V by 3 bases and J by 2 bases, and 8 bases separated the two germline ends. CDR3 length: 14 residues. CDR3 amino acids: CASSFQGPYNEQFF. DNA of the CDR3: TGTGCCAGCAGCTTCCAGGGGCCCTACAATGAGCAGTTCTTC.